A selection of T cell receptor beta chains follows, all from one sample in a study of blood T cell repertoires in COVID-19. The assay was immunoSEQ multiplex PCR, and TCRdb's table has in-frame clones only and misses some. The sample has about 130,000 clones, approximately 80% seen once. Material: peripheral blood. These receptor sequences come from a man aged 40-49 years with active or convalescent COVID-19. Each CDR3 is given with its conserved first and last residue. Fields, in order: J gene, D gene, clone size, V gene, CDR3 protein, CDR3 DNA. D genes are given only for firm matches. For some rows the clone size is stated as once, few or many, or as a class when expanded; others skip it.

>TRBJ1-4|NA|NA|TRBV7-2
CASSWQGTNEKLFF
TGTGCCAGCAGCTGGCAGGGAACTAATGAAAAACTGTTTTTT
>TRBJ1-5|NA|NA|TRBV27
CASRLGTGNNQPQHF
TGTGCCAGCAGACTCGGGACTGGAAACAATCAGCCCCAGCATTTT
>TRBJ2-7|TRBD2|NA|TRBV5-5
CASSLYFLTSGTLEQYF
TGTGCCAGCAGCTTGTACTTTTTGACTAGCGGGACCCTCGAGCAGTACTTC
>TRBJ2-5|NA|NA|TRBV5-4
CASSPGLSQETQYF
TGTGCCAGCAGCCCAGGCCTAAGCCAAGAGACCCAGTACTTC
>TRBJ1-1|NA|few|TRBV19
CASSRSGGSGTEAFF
TGTGCCAGTAGTAGATCCGGTGGTTCTGGCACTGAAGCTTTCTTT
>TRBJ2-1|TRBD2|NA|TRBV7-6
CASSLGGTSGYNEQFF
TGTGCCAGCAGCTTAGGCGGGACTAGCGGGTACAATGAGCAGTTCTTC
>TRBJ2-2|TRBD2|NA|TRBV6-4
CASSDGTSTGELFF
TGTGCCAGCAGTGACGGGACTAGCACCGGGGAGCTGTTTTTT
>TRBJ1-1|NA|NA|TRBV7-9
CASIAGAGTEAFF
TGTGCCAGCATCGCGGGGGCTGGGACTGAAGCTTTCTTT
>TRBJ2-5|TRBD1|NA|TRBV11-2
CASSPGQGWETQYF
TGTGCCAGCAGCCCAGGACAGGGGTGGGAGACCCAGTACTTC
>TRBJ1-1|TRBD1|NA|TRBV27
CASSAYTGGNTEAFF
TGTGCCAGCAGCGCATATACAGGGGGGAACACTGAAGCTTTCTTT
>TRBJ2-3|TRBD2|NA|TRBV6-4
CATAQTSGSTDTQYF
TGTGCCACTGCCCAGACTAGCGGGAGCACAGATACGCAGTATTTT
>TRBJ1-2|TRBD1|NA|TRBV28
CASSFGTETSYGYTF
TGTGCCAGCAGTTTCGGGACAGAAACTAGCTATGGCTACACCTTC
>TRBJ2-7|NA|NA|TRBV30
CASGASGEQYF
TGTGCCTCAGGGGCCTCGGGCGAGCAGTACTTC
>TRBJ2-7|NA|NA|TRBV30
CAWSVLVGSYEQYF
TGTGCCTGGAGTGTACTAGTAGGGAGCTACGAGCAGTACTTC
>TRBJ1-2|NA|few|TRBV12-3/TRBV12-4
CASSLKSGVGYTF
TGTGCCAGCAGTTTGAAATCGGGGGTTGGCTACACCTTC
>TRBJ2-1|NA|once|TRBV5-5
CASSLGGVSYNEQFF
TGTGCCAGCAGCCTTGGCGGGGTCTCCTACAATGAGCAGTTCTTC
>TRBJ1-2|NA|NA|TRBV6-5
CASSPDRSPYGYTF
TGTGCCAGCAGTCCGGACAGATCTCCATATGGCTACACCTTC